A single sample is the source of the 5 T cell receptor beta chains below, sequenced in a study of T-cell reconstitution after alpha-beta-depleted transplantation in children. Unique molecular identifiers were incorporated when the TCRbeta library was constructed. TCRdb passed the PCR reads through MiXCR, listing each CDR3 protein once. The sample includes approximately 240,000 distinct CDR3 sequences, about 9.2% of them seen just once. Sample: PBMCs from the stem cell graft donor, taken from the stem cell graft. These receptors originate from a human donor who donated a stem cell graft to a child with acute lymphoblastic leukemia.

This clonotype was observed a few times. This chain uses TRBV5-1 with TRBJ1-1; D uncertain. The CDR3 sequence is 15 residues long. V shed 3 bases and J shed 5 bases, with 17 bases lying between them. Germline CDR1 SGHRS, CDR2 YFSETQ. The CDR3 DNA sequence: TGCGCCAGCAGCTACAGAGGTGGCCGGGGAACTGAAGCTTTCTTT. This translates into CASSYRGGRGTEAFF. Complete variable domain (other parts from reference TRBV5-1 and TRBJ1-1): KAGVTQTPRYLIKTRGQQVTLSCSPISGHRSVSWYQQTPGQGLQFLFEYFSETQRNKGNFPGRFSGRQFSNSRSEMNVSTLELGDSALYLCASSYRGGRGTEAFFGQGTRLTVV.

This clonotype was recorded many times. This chain connects TRBV3-1 to TRBJ2-1, with 12 positions matching TRBD2. After removal of 0 bases from V and 9 bases from J, the junction contained 3 bases not matched to a gene. The CDR3 covers 15 residues. Germline CDR1 LGHDT, CDR2 YNNKEL (reference sequence). This chain's CDR3 is CASSQELAGGSEQFF. CDR3 DNA: TGTGCCAGCAGCCAAGAACTAGCGGGGGGCAGTGAGCAGTTCTTC.

The rearrangement links TRBV20-1 to TRBJ2-7; 8 positions agree with TRBD2. The CDR3 runs to 12 residues. The ends lost 5 bases at V and 6 bases at J; junction bases unmatched: 6. CDR1 DFQATT and CDR2 SNEGSKA come from the germline V gene (reference sequence). This CDR3 is CSAEQGLGEQYF. The CDR3 DNA reads TGCAGTGCTGAACAGGGACTAGGCGAGCAGTACTTC.

This clonotype was detected many times. CDR3 protein: CASSLFSGGDNEQFF. The CDR3 bases are TGTGCCAGCAGTTTATTCAGCGGGGGGGACAATGAGCAGTTCTTC. The chain has TRBV12-3 or TRBV12-4 and TRBJ2-1; TRBD2 aligns across 10 bases. The CDR3 contains 15 residues. The V gene end was trimmed by 2 bases and the J gene end by 5 bases; junction bases not matched to a gene: 3.

Regarding this clonotype: A read error is possible here, since a much larger clone lies one base away. The rearrangement joins TRBV4-2 to TRBJ1-1; D is perhaps TRBD1 (5 bases). Germline assignment: CDR1 LGHNA and CDR2 YNFKEQ. The CDR3 has 14 residues. Trimming cost V 1 base and J 1 base, with 7 bases left between them. CDR3 sequence (DNA): TGTGCCAGCAGCCAAGGGGACGGGAACACTGAAGCTTTCTTT. Translated: CASSQGDGNTEAFF.